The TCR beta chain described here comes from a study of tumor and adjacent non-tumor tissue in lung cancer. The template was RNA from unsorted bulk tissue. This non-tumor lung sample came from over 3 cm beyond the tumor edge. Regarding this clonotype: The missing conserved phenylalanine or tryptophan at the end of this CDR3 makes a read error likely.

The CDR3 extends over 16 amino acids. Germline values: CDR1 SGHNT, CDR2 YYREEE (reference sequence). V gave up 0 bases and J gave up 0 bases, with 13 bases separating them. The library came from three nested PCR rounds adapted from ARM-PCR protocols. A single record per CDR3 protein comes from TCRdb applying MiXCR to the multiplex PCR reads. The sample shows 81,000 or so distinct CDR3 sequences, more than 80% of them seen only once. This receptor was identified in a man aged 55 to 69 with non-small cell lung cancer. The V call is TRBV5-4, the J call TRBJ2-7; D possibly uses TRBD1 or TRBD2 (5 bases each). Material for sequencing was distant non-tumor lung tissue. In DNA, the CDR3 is TGTGCCAGCAGCTTGGCCGGGACCAGCGTCTCCTACGAGCAGTACTTA. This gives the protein CASSLAGTSVSYEQYL.